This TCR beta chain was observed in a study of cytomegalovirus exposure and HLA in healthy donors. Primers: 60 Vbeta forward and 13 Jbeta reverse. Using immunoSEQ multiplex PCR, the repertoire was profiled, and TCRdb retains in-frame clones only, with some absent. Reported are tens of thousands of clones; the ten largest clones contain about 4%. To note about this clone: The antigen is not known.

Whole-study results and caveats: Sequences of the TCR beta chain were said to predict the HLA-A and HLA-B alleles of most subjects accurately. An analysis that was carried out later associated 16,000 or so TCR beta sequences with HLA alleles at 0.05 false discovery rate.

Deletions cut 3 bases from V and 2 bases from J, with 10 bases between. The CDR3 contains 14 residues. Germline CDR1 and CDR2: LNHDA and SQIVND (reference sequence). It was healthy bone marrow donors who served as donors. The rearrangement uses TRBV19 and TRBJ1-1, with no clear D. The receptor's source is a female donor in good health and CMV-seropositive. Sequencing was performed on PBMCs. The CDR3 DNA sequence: TGTGCCAGTAGTATTGGAACACTAAACACTGAAGCTTTCTTT. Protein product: CASSIGTLNTEAFF.